Shown below are 9 T cell receptor beta chains from a single sample sequenced in a study of shared clonotypes between healthy human individuals (dated by TCRdb to about 2020). Libraries were built with the immunoSEQ multiplex PCR assay. What TCRdb holds here is the immuneACCESS table cut down to in-frame rearrangements. Part of the clones is not present; checked against another copy, under half of the missing clones reflect an unresolved V gene, and the others are unexplained. The sample profile shows 600,000 to 750,000 clones; approximately 75% of them were found once. The ten biggest clones cover under 2% of the sample. Material for sequencing was memory CD4+ T cells sorted from blood. The cell subset or site label for this specimen denotes: CD45RA-negative fraction. The source of these receptors is a young woman in good health.

CDR3 protein: CASRRVGPQETQYF. Here the CDR3 DNA reads TGTGCCAGCAGGCGGGTCGGGCCCCAAGAGACCCAGTACTTC. This chain links TRBV7-8 with TRBJ2-5; D is possibly TRBD2 (5 bases). The ends were cut back, 6 bases at V and 1 base at J, with 12 bases in the middle. Germline V gene lookup returns CDR1 SGHVS and CDR2 FQNEAQ. The CDR3 runs to 14 residues.

This chain connects TRBV5-1 to TRBJ2-1, with TRBD2 identical over 12 bases. CDR1 SGHRS and CDR2 YFSETQ come from the germline V gene. The CDR3 has 20 amino acids. After removal of 3 bases from V and 0 bases from J, the junction contained 13 bases not matched to a gene. The CDR3 loop is CASSSRTSGTLKSSYNEQFF. In DNA form, the CDR3 reads TGCGCCAGCAGCTCACGGACTAGCGGGACCCTTAAGAGCTCCTACAATGAGCAGTTCTTC.

This clone showed up many times. V is TRBV19 and J is TRBJ2-4; perhaps D is TRBD1 or TRBD2 (5 bases each). Germline CDR1 reads LNHDA; CDR2 reads SQIVND (reference sequence). V was shortened by 3 bases and J by 7 bases, with 25 bases between the two germline ends. The CDR3 runs to 18 residues. CDR3 loop: CASSISLPGHGLINIQYF. CDR3 coding DNA: TGTGCCAGTAGTATTTCGCTTCCCGGACACGGACTTATTAACATTCAGTACTTC.

With regard to this clone: This specimen includes other DNA sequences encoding the same CDR3. The rearrangement uses TRBV6-6 and TRBJ1-5; D call uncertain. The CDR3 runs to 12 residues. Germline V gene data show CDR1 as MNHNY and CDR2 as SVGAGI (reference sequence). V was trimmed by 6 bases and J by 4 bases, leaving 7 bases between them. In DNA, the CDR3 is TGTGCCAGCAGCCGCGAGAATCAGCCCCAGCATTTT. This sequence encodes CASSRENQPQHF.

The chain uses TRBV6-5 and TRBJ2-7; a possible D gene is TRBD2 (5 bases). Between the trimmed V and J ends, which lost 6 bases and 3 bases, there was a span of 18 bases. Germline values: CDR1 MNHEY, CDR2 SVGAGI. This CDR3 has 15 residues. The CDR3 reads CASSPTSPPNYEQYF. In nucleotides, the CDR3 is TGTGCCAGCAGCCCAACTAGTCCCCCCAACTACGAGCAGTACTTC.

The chain links TRBV29-1 to TRBJ2-1; maybe TRBD2 (5 bases). V was cut by 4 bases and J by 5 bases, with 6 bases left in between. The length of the CDR3 is 11 residues. From germline, CDR1 is SQVTM and CDR2 ANQGSEA. Here the CDR3 reads CSVGTHNEQFF. CDR3 bases: TGCAGCGTTGGGACTCACAATGAGCAGTTCTTC.

The rearrangement uses TRBV19 and TRBJ2-6, with D maybe TRBD1 (5 bases). Germline loops: CDR1 LNHDA, CDR2 SQIVND (reference sequence). The CDR3 covers 16 residues. The V and J ends lost 6 bases and 1 base respectively, with 13 bases between them. CDR3 sequence reads: CASRAGSRSGANVLTF. CDR3 in DNA: TGTGCCAGTAGGGCAGGGTCAAGGTCTGGGGCCAACGTCCTGACTTTC.

The chain is built from TRBV7-2 and TRBJ2-7, with D tentatively TRBD2 (6 bases). Germline-derived CDR1 and CDR2 are SGHTA and FQGNSA. The CDR3 totals 14 residues. V was trimmed by 5 bases and J by 2 bases, leaving 13 bases between them. As DNA, the CDR3 is TGTGCCAGCAGCCTACTAGCAGGGCCCTACGAGCAGTACTTC. Amino acids: CASSLLAGPYEQYF.

The chain links TRBV28 to TRBJ1-1; 8 bases match TRBD1. Losses at the gene ends were 3 bases for V and 5 bases for J; bases not matched to a gene: 11. CDR1 and CDR2 from the germline V gene are MDHEN and SYDVKM. The CDR3 extends over 16 amino acids. CDR3 nucleotide sequence: TGTGCCAGCAGTTTCCGTCGACAGGGGCGCTGGACTGAAGCTTTCTTT. Translation: CASSFRRQGRWTEAFF.